This T cell receptor beta chain appears in the sequencing data of a study of shared clonotypes between healthy human individuals. Overall study: In total, the donors were two women and three men aged 18 to 49. Study-wide results and caveats: Estimated richness values were generally larger in naive subsets than in memory subsets. Clonotype sharing among donors was thought likely to change with sequencing depth.

The germline gives CDR1 KGHSH, CDR2 LQKENI. The CDR3 is made up of 15 amino acids. Trimming pared 3 bases from V and 7 bases from J, leaving 18 bases between. As to this clone: The antigen is not known.

Profiled with immunoSEQ multiplex PCR; TCRdb holds only in-frame clones, not every one. The profile covers more than 850,000 clones, with around 82% appearing a single time and approximately 0.5% taken by the ten largest. V gene TRBV18 combines with J gene TRBJ2-5; either TRBD1 or TRBD2 may fit D (6 bases each). The sample was memory CD4+ T cells from PBMCs. Stated subset: CD45RA-negative fraction. This receptor was identified in a man aged 18 to 30 in good health. Some clones in this sample may be carry-over from other donors' samples. Here the CDR3 DNA reads TGTGCCAGCTCACCCCCTGGGGGGCCGATGAGGACCCAGTACTTC. Its protein product is CASSPPGGPMRTQYF. The full variable domain, its missing parts supplied by reference TRBV18 and TRBJ2-5, is NAGVMQNPRHLVRRRGQEARLRCSPMKGHSHVYWYRQLPEEGLKFMVYLQKENIIDESGMPKERFSAEFPKEGPSILRIQQVVRGDSAAYFCASSPPGGPMRTQYFGPGTRLLVL.